This T cell receptor (beta chain) was retrieved from a study of blood T cell repertoires in COVID-19. Germline values: CDR1 SSHAT, CDR2 FNYEAQ (reference sequence). The CDR3 has 15 residues. Here immunoSEQ multiplex PCR was the method, and the copy in TCRdb shows in-frame clones only, minus some. The data hold 80,000 to 130,000 clones, with roughly 88% observed a single time. A word on this clone: At one end, the junction sequence differs from germline, possibly due to a read error.

This TCR derives from a woman aged 60-75 years with acute or convalescent COVID-19. Sequenced sample: peripheral blood. V usage is TRBV7-7 and J usage is TRBJ2-2, with TRBD2 identical over 11 bases. The DNA for the CDR3 is TGTGCTAGCAGCCTACTAGCGGGAGACACCGGGGAGCTGTTTTTT. Translating it yields CASSLLAGDTGELFF. Variable domain in full (rest from reference TRBV7-7 and TRBJ2-2): GAGVSQSPRYKVTKRGQDVTLRCDPISSHATLYWYQQALGQGPEFLTYFNYEAQPDKSGLPSDRFSAERPEGSISTLTIQRTEQRDSAMYRCASSLLAGDTGELFFGEGSRLTVL.